These 30 T cell receptor beta chains were sequenced from one sample in a study of T cell repertoires in cytomegalovirus infection. TCRdb reanalysed the reads using MiXCR and keeps one entry per CDR3 protein. Here the sample spans roughly 120,000 distinct CDR3 sequences, about 31% being singletons. The antigens of these receptors remain unknown. The sample was CD8+ T cells from cultured PBMCs, taken from culture after CMV antigen stimulation. Receptor source: a human donor in good health (CMV status not recorded). Some clones in this sample may be carry-over from other donors' samples.

The chain links TRBV4-3 to TRBJ1-1; D not resolved. Germline V gene lookup returns CDR1 LGHNA and CDR2 YSLEER. Trimming pared 0 bases from V and 3 bases from J, leaving 17 bases between. The CDR3 extends over 17 amino acids. CDR3 in amino acids: CASSQERSQRKHTEAFF. For the CDR3, the DNA is TGCGCCAGCAGCCAAGAGCGCAGCCAGCGGAAGCACACTGAAGCTTTCTTT.

The chain uses TRBV19 and TRBJ1-1, with D possibly being TRBD1 (5 bases). The CDR3 loop spans 13 amino acids. Germline V gene data show CDR1 as LNHDA and CDR2 as SQIVND (reference sequence). The V gene lost 7 bases and the J gene lost 0 bases, with 9 bases spanning the gap. CDR3 sequence reads: CASTGELNTEAFF. Here the CDR3 DNA reads TGTGCCAGTACGGGGGAATTGAACACTGAAGCTTTCTTT. Filled out from reference TRBV19 and TRBJ1-1, the complete variable domain reads DGGITQSPKYLFRKEGQNVTLSCEQNLNHDAMYWYRQDPGQGLRLIYYSQIVNDFQKGDIAEGYSVSREKKESFPLTVTSAQKNPTAFYLCASTGELNTEAFFGQGTRLTVV.

Notes on this clonotype: This may be a read error: a much more frequent sequence differs by one nucleotide. V is TRBV7-2 and J is TRBJ2-3; D perhaps matches TRBD1 (6 bases). Trimming pared 5 bases from V and 2 bases from J, leaving 14 bases between. From germline, CDR1 is SGHTA and CDR2 FQGNSA. CDR3 length: 15 residues. The CDR3 sequence is CASSIYRVTTDTQYF. The CDR3 bases are TGTGCCAGCAGCATATACAGGGTAACCACAGATACGCAGTATTTT.

This clonotype was found a few times. This chain connects TRBV6-5 to TRBJ1-2, with D possibly matching TRBD1 (6 bases). Germline CDR1 MNHEY, CDR2 SVGAGI. V was clipped by 4 bases and J by 10 bases, with 19 bases between them. The length of the CDR3 is 14 residues. The CDR3 protein is CASSWSLRGQAYTF. CDR3 nucleotide sequence: TGTGCCAGCAGTTGGTCCCTACGGGGGCAGGCCTACACCTTC.

The chain employs TRBV20-1 and TRBJ1-2; a possible D gene is TRBD1 (5 bases). Germline CDR1 and CDR2: DFQATT and SNEGSKA (reference sequence). Trimming removed 5 bases from V and 10 bases from J, with 26 bases in between. This CDR3 spans 15 amino acids. CDR3 in DNA: TGCAGTGCTCAAATGGATAATCGGGCCATGGGGGACTACACCTTC. Encoded protein: CSAQMDNRAMGDYTF.

This clonotype qualifies as medium-sized (0.01 to 0.1%). The chain uses TRBV7-9 and TRBJ1-3; maybe TRBD1 (5 bases). Germline loops: CDR1 SEHNR, CDR2 FQNEAQ (reference sequence). This CDR3 region has 13 residues. With 5 bases removed from V and 7 bases from J, the gap between germline ends came to 12 bases. In nucleotides, the CDR3 is TGTGCCAGCAGCCCGGGGACGTTGAACACCATATATTTT. Protein product: CASSPGTLNTIYF.

This clonotype was detected ten times or more. The CDR3 spells CASSWDSFNQPQHF. CDR3 in DNA: TGTGCCAGCAGCTGGGACAGCTTCAATCAGCCCCAGCATTTT. The chain links TRBV7-2 to TRBJ1-5; the match to TRBD1 covers 7 bases. Germline CDR1 and CDR2: SGHTA and FQGNSA. There are 14 residues in the CDR3. J was trimmed by 3 bases and V by 4 bases; bases with no gene match: 3.

This clonotype was recorded a few times. The CDR3: CASSEGETASYEQYF. DNA for the CDR3: TGTGCCAGCAGTGAAGGAGAGACAGCATCCTACGAGCAGTACTTC. The J gene is TRBJ2-7, the V gene TRBV6-1; tentatively, D is TRBD1 (5 bases). The ends were cut back, 1 base at V and 1 base at J, with 11 bases in the middle. This CDR3 contains 15 residues. The germline V gene encodes CDR1 MNHNS and CDR2 SASEGT.

The J gene is TRBJ2-7, the V gene TRBV7-6, with TRBD1 matching 9 bases. With 11 bases clipped from V and 3 bases from J, the junction kept 14 bases outside the gene matches. This CDR3 has 15 residues. Germline CDR1 reads SGHVS; CDR2 reads FNYEAQ. Here the CDR3 reads CASQKPGQGYYEQYF. The CDR3 bases are TGTGCCTCCCAGAAACCAGGACAGGGGTACTACGAGCAGTACTTC.

This clonotype was counted between two and nine times. The rearrangement links TRBV7-2 to TRBJ2-7; 8 positions agree with TRBD1. The CDR3 length is 15 residues. The trim removed 5 bases at V and 5 bases at J, leaving 11 bases unmatched. Germline V lookup: CDR1 SGHTA, CDR2 FQGNSA. The CDR3 DNA follows: TGTGCCAGCAGCCCCACCCCGACAGGGGTCAACGAGCAGTACTTC. Its translation: CASSPTPTGVNEQYF.

The sample holds a few counts of this clonotype. The rearrangement links TRBV7-6 to TRBJ1-4; 7 bases align to TRBD1. The length of the CDR3 is 17 residues. The V and J ends lost 5 bases and 8 bases, in that order; junction bases with no gene match: 17. CDR1 SGHVS and CDR2 FNYEAQ come from the germline V gene. CDR3 residues: CASSLRDRNILEEKLFF. Written as DNA, the CDR3 is TGTGCCAGCAGCCTCCGGGACAGAAATATACTAGAAGAAAAACTGTTTTTT.

This chain uses TRBV4-1 with TRBJ1-2; 8 positions match TRBD1. Looked up from germline, CDR1 is MGHRA and CDR2 is YSYEKL. This CDR3 is 14 amino acids long. V lost 5 bases, J lost 6 bases, and 8 bases stayed unmatched. The CDR3 is CASSTYGTGDGYTF. The CDR3 coding sequence is TGCGCCAGCAGCACGTACGGGACAGGAGATGGCTACACCTTC.

The chain is built from TRBV2 and TRBJ2-1, with 8 positions matching TRBD1. V was pared by 7 bases and J by 7 bases, with 9 bases of the junction left unmatched. Per germline, CDR1 SNHLY and CDR2 FYNNEI. This CDR3 is built from 14 residues. Here the CDR3 DNA reads TGTGCCAGCACGTCGATACAGGGGGAGAATGAGCAGTTCTTC. Its protein is CASTSIQGENEQFF.

A remark on this clonotype: Just one base apart from a much larger clone, this may be a read error. The J gene is TRBJ1-3, the V gene TRBV7-6; D is possibly TRBD1 (5 bases). CDR1 and CDR2 (germline): SGHVS, FNYEAQ. The CDR3 covers 14 residues. For the CDR3, the DNA is TGTGCCAGCAGCTTAGCCGGGGGTGGAAACACCATGTATTTT. This encodes CASSLAGGGNTMYF.

The chain is built from TRBV6-2 or TRBV6-3 and TRBJ2-5, with D possibly being TRBD2 (6 bases). CDR3 size: 14 residues. V lost 0 bases to trimming and J lost 5 bases, with 10 bases between them. Germline-derived CDR1 and CDR2 are MNHEY and SVGEGT. CDR3 amino acids: CASSYSSGWETQYF. CDR3 DNA: TGTGCCAGCAGTTACTCGAGCGGGTGGGAGACCCAGTACTTC.

The table lists this clonotype with a few counts. J is TRBJ2-2 and V is TRBV27; the D is unclear. This CDR3 comprises 17 residues. Trimming removed 0 bases at V and 7 bases at J, with 18 bases between. Germline lookup yields CDR1 MNHEY and CDR2 SMNVEV (reference sequence). CDR3 sequence: CASSLSTASHSLGELFF. The CDR3 DNA is TGTGCCAGCAGTTTATCAACGGCCAGCCACAGCCTCGGGGAGCTGTTTTTT.

The chain links TRBV4-3 to TRBJ1-3; unclear D gene. Looked up from germline, CDR1 is LGHNA and CDR2 is YSLEER. Deletions cut 0 bases from V and 0 bases from J, with 6 bases between. The CDR3 has 15 residues. CDR3 sequence: CASSQDFGSGNTIYF. Written as DNA, the CDR3 is TGCGCCAGCAGCCAAGATTTTGGCTCTGGAAACACCATATATTTT.

Notes on this clonotype: At one boundary the junction diverges from the germline segment, which might be a read error. The chain joins TRBV6-5 to TRBJ1-1; D perhaps matches TRBD1 (5 bases). Per the germline V gene, CDR1 is MNHEY and CDR2 is SVGAGI. CDR3 size: 14 residues. The CDR3 DNA is TGTGCCAGTAGTTACTCAGGGACGTACACTGAAGCTTTCTTT. Translating it yields CASSYSGTYTEAFF.

The gene calls are TRBV12-3 or TRBV12-4 and TRBJ2-2; D gene unclear. V lost 10 bases and J lost 3, with 9 bases in between. CDR3 length equals 12 residues. The CDR3 DNA reads as TGTGCCACCACCCCCTACACCGGGGAGCTGTTTTTT. Its protein is CATTPYTGELFF.

The table lists this clonotype with a few counts. This sequence joins TRBV12-3 or TRBV12-4 and TRBJ1-1; no clear D gene. The length of the CDR3 is 13 residues. V dropped 3 bases and J dropped 4 bases, with 9 bases sitting between them. CDR3 DNA: TGTGCCAGCAGTTTTGGCAGGAGCACTGAAGCTTTCTTT. It translates to CASSFGRSTEAFF.

This clonotype turned up a few times. The chain couples TRBV6-1 to TRBJ2-5, with 9 bases that match TRBD2. CDR1 and CDR2 (germline): MNHNS, SASEGT. The junction had 3 bases not matched to a gene; V was cut back by 4 bases and J by 0 bases. This CDR3 region has 15 residues. The CDR3 DNA is TGTGCCAGCAGTGTAATAGCGGGGGACCAAGAGACCCAGTACTTC. This encodes CASSVIAGDQETQYF.

A word on this clonotype: Mismatch with germline at one junction end may stem from a read error. The chain has TRBV6-1 and TRBJ2-2, with 7 bases matching TRBD2. The CDR3 loop spans 17 amino acids. Germline CDR1 is MNHNS and CDR2 is SASEGT. CDR3 sequence reads: CACSYLGGGPDTGELFF. The CDR3 DNA is TGTGCCTGCAGTTACCTGGGCGGGGGACCGGACACCGGGGAGCTGTTTTTT.

The chain links TRBV5-6 to TRBJ2-7; D possibly corresponds to TRBD1 (5 bases). The CDR3 is 14 residues long. Germline values: CDR1 SGHDT, CDR2 YYEEEE. The ends were cut back, 0 bases at V and 6 bases at J, with 13 bases in the middle. The CDR3 nucleotides are TGTGCCAGCAGCTTGGAAGGGGCCCCGGGCGAGCAGTACTTC. Translation gives CASSLEGAPGEQYF.

This clonotype was picked up many times. This sequence joins TRBV6-2 or TRBV6-3 and TRBJ2-1; the match to TRBD2 covers 11 bases. This CDR3 comprises 16 residues. V trimming: 5 bases; J trimming: 9 bases; junction bases outside the gene matches: 12. Germline CDR1 reads MNHEY; CDR2 reads SVGEGT. CDR3 sequence reads: CASSAGLSGGATEQFF. The DNA of the CDR3 is TGTGCCAGCAGTGCTGGTCTTAGCGGGGGGGCGACTGAGCAGTTCTTC.

The CDR3: CASEDRSNYGYTF. The CDR3 DNA is TGTGCCAGTGAGGACAGGTCCAACTATGGCTACACCTTC. V gene TRBV2 combines with J gene TRBJ1-2; 7 nucleotides align to TRBD1. The CDR3 is 13 amino acids. Per the germline V gene, CDR1 is SNHLY and CDR2 is FYNNEI. J lost 2 bases, V lost 9 bases, and 6 bases had no gene match.

This clonotype was counted between two and nine times. Germline is not matched at one junction end, which may reflect a read error. The chain uses TRBV19 and TRBJ1-1; TRBD1 is a possible D gene (5 bases). The germline V gene has CDR1 LNHDA and CDR2 SQIVND (reference sequence). The CDR3 loop spans 13 amino acids. CDR3 in amino acids: CASSMGVGTEAFF. CDR3 coding DNA: TGTGCCAGCAGTATGGGGGTGGGGACTGAAGCTTTCTTT. Complete variable domain (other parts from reference TRBV19 and TRBJ1-1): DGGITQSPKYLFRKEGQNVTLSCEQNLNHDAMYWYRQDPGQGLRLIYYSQIVNDFQKGDIAEGYSVSREKKESFPLTVTSAQKNPTAFYLCASSMGVGTEAFFGQGTRLTVV.

The chain has TRBV7-8 and TRBJ2-3, with 16 bases aligning to TRBD2. The CDR3 loop spans 20 amino acids. The V gene's germline CDR1 is SGHVS and CDR2 FQNEAQ. V lost 0 bases and J lost 1; bases outside the gene matches: 7. CDR3 nucleotide sequence: TGTGCCAGCAGCTTAGCTGGAGGGACTAGCGGGGGGGCCGGCACAGATACGCAGTATTTT. This gives the protein CASSLAGGTSGGAGTDTQYF.

This clonotype was seen a few times. This chain uses TRBV7-2 with TRBJ2-7; D gene ambiguous. The V and J ends lost 5 bases and 0 bases respectively, with 14 bases between them. This CDR3 has 15 residues. The germline V gene has CDR1 SGHTA and CDR2 FQGNSA. CDR3 bases: TGTGCCAGCAGCCTAGGCTTGGGGTCCTCCTACGAGCAGTACTTC. As protein: CASSLGLGSSYEQYF.

The rearrangement uses TRBV12-3 or TRBV12-4 and TRBJ2-7; no definite D call. The CDR3 consists of 14 residues. Deletions cut 3 bases from V and 0 bases from J, with 9 bases between. CDR3 sequence: CASSFNVVSYEQYF. CDR3 nucleotide sequence: TGTGCCAGCAGTTTTAATGTGGTCTCCTACGAGCAGTACTTC.

This clonotype was counted between two and nine times. The chain carries TRBV11-2 and TRBJ2-5; TRBD1 matches at 8 bases. This CDR3 is built from 14 residues. CDR1 is SGHAT and CDR2 is FQNNGV in the germline V gene. J gave up 5 bases and V 1 base, and 3 bases lay outside the gene matches. This chain's CDR3 is CASSLGTGMETQYF. The CDR3 nucleotides read TGTGCCAGCAGCTTAGGGACAGGGATGGAGACCCAGTACTTC.